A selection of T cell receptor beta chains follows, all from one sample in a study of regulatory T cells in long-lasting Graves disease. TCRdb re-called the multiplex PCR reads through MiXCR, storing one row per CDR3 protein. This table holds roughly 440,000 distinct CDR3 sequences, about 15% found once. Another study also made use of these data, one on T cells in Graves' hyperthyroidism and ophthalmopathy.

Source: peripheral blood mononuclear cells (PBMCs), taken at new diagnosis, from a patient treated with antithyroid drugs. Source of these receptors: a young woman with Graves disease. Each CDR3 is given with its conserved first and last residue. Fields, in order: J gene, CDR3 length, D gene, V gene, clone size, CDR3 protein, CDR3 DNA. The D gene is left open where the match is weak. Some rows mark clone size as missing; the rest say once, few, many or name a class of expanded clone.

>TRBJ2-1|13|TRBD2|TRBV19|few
CASMGLGDGEQFF
TGTGCCAGTATGGGACTAGGTGACGGTGAGCAGTTCTTC
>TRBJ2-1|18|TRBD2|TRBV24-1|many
CATSDRSTAGGFHNEQFF
TGTGCCACCAGTGATCGCAGCACAGCGGGAGGGTTTCACAATGAGCAGTTCTTC
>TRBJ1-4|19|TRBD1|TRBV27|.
CASSESGTGVWGTNEKLFF
TGTGCCAGCAGCGAGTCCGGGACAGGGGTTTGGGGAACTAATGAAAAACTGTTTTTT
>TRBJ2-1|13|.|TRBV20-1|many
CSANHQSYNEQFF
TGCAGTGCTAACCACCAATCATACAATGAGCAGTTCTTC
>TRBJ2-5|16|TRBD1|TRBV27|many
CASSPRPQGAGETQYF
TGTGCCAGCAGTCCCCGACCACAGGGGGCAGGGGAGACCCAGTACTTC
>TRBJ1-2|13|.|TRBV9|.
CASSVGGTSGYTF
TGTGCCAGCAGCGTAGGTGGGACCAGTGGCTACACCTTC
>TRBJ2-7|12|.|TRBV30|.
CAWRLGSYEQYF
TGTGCCTGGAGGCTGGGATCCTACGAGCAGTACTTC
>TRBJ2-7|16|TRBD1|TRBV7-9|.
CASSLVDRTGAYEQYF
TGTGCCAGCAGCTTAGTCGACCGGACAGGGGCCTACGAGCAGTACTTC
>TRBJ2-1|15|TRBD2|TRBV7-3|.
CASSSGTSGGDEQFF
TGTGCCAGCAGCTCTGGGACTAGCGGGGGAGATGAGCAGTTCTTC
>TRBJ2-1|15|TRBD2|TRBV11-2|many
CATEYTSGMSYEQFF
TGTGCCACCGAGTACACTAGCGGGATGAGTTATGAGCAGTTCTTC
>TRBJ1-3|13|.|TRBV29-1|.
CSVVWGIGNTIYF
TGCAGCGTTGTTTGGGGGATAGGAAACACCATATATTTT
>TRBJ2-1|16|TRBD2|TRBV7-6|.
CASSFGGTSGYNEQFF
TGTGCCAGCAGCTTCGGGGGGACTAGCGGTTACAATGAGCAGTTCTTC
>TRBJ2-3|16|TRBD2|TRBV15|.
CATSRPPGGRPDTQYF
TGTGCCACCAGCAGGCCCCCGGGCGGGAGGCCAGATACGCAGTATTTT
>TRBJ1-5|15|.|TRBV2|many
CASSALIAGNQPQHF
TGTGCCAGCAGTGCCTTGATTGCAGGGAACCAGCCCCAGCATTTT
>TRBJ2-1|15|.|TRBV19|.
CASSILPRRYNEQFF
TGTGCCAGTAGTATCCTTCCCCGCCGCTACAATGAGCAGTTCTTC
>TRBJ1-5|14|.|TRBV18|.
CASSPGAKDQPQHF
TGTGCCAGCTCACCGGGGGCTAAGGACCAGCCCCAGCATTTT
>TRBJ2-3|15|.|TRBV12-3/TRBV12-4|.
CASSLYGTSTDTQYF
TGTGCCAGCAGTTTGTACGGGACTAGCACAGATACGCAGTATTTT
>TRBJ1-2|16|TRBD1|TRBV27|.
CASSFINRGANYGYTF
TGTGCCAGCAGTTTCATCAACAGGGGTGCTAACTATGGCTACACCTTC
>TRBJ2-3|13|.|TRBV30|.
CAWSRSVGDTQYF
TGTGCCTGGAGCCGTAGCGTGGGGGATACGCAGTATTTT
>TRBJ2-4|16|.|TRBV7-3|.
CASTTTEGVAKNIQYF
TGTGCCAGTACCACTACCGAGGGGGTAGCCAAAAACATTCAGTACTTC
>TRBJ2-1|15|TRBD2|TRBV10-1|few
CASSRLAEDPNEQFF
TGCGCCAGCAGCAGACTAGCGGAGGACCCAAATGAGCAGTTCTTC
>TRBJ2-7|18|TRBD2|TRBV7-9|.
CASSLASPIAGGKVEQYF
TGTGCCAGCAGCTTAGCGAGTCCCATTGCGGGAGGGAAAGTCGAGCAGTACTTC
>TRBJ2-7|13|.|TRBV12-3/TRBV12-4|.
CASSFAVSYEQYF
TGTGCCAGCAGTTTCGCGGTTTCCTACGAGCAGTACTTC
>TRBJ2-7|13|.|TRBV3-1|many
CASSQYGEYEQYF
TGTGCCAGCAGCCAATACGGGGAATACGAGCAGTACTTC
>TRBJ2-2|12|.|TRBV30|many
CAWSDNTGELFF
TGTGCCTGGAGTGACAACACCGGGGAGCTGTTTTTT
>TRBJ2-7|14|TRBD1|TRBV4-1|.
CASSPPDRYHEQYF
TGCGCCAGCAGCCCTCCGGACAGGTACCACGAGCAGTACTTC
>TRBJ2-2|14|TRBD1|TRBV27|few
CASSDRVYTGELFF
TGTGCCAGCAGTGACAGGGTGTACACCGGGGAGCTGTTTTTT
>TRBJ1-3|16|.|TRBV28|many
CASTTRDRISGNTIYF
TGTGCCAGCACAACTCGAGACAGAATCTCTGGAAACACCATATATTTT
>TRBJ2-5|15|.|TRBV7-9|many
CASSLAPLGTETQYF
TGTGCCAGCAGCTTAGCCCCCCTGGGGACGGAGACCCAGTACTTC
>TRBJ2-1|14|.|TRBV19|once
CASSIGGVLGEQFF
TGTGCCAGTAGTATAGGCGGGGTTTTGGGTGAGCAGTTCTTC
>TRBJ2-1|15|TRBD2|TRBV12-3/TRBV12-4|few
CASSFRLAGVVGQFF
TGTGCCAGCAGTTTTAGGCTAGCGGGGGTTGTTGGGCAGTTCTTC
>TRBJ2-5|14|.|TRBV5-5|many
CASSLWVGEETQYF
TGTGCCAGCAGCTTGTGGGTAGGGGAAGAGACCCAGTACTTC
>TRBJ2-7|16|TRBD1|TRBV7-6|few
CASSLAPGQGAGEQYF
TGTGCCAGCAGCTTAGCGCCAGGACAGGGGGCGGGGGAGCAGTACTTC
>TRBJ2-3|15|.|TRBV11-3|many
CASSLRGSSTDTQYF
TGTGCCAGCAGCTTACGAGGGTCTAGCACAGATACGCAGTATTTT
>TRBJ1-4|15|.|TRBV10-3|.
CAISEGPGLPEKLFF
TGTGCCATCAGCGAGGGACCGGGACTTCCGGAAAAACTGTTTTTT
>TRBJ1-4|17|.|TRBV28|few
CASSLKFRAATNEKLFF
TGTGCCAGCAGTTTAAAGTTCAGGGCTGCAACTAATGAAAAACTGTTTTTT
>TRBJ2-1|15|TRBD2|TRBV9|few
CASSVASGSGNEQFF
TGTGCCAGCAGCGTAGCTAGCGGGAGTGGCAATGAGCAGTTCTTC
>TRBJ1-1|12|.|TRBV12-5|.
CASEGANTEAFF
TGTGCTAGTGAAGGGGCGAACACTGAAGCTTTCTTT
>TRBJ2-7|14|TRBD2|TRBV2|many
CASSESSGGGEQYF
TGTGCCAGCAGTGAGTCTAGCGGAGGTGGCGAGCAGTACTTC
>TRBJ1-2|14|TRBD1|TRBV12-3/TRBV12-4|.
CASGTTGVGYGYTF
TGTGCCAGCGGAACGACAGGGGTCGGCTATGGCTACACCTTC